The 18 T cell receptor beta chains below come from one sample, sequenced in a study of blood T cell repertoires in COVID-19 (dated by TCRdb to the early 2020s). Library preparation was by the immunoSEQ multiplex PCR assay. TCRdb re-hosts the immuneACCESS table, in-frame sequences only. Its copies lack some clones; in the studies checked, an unresolved V gene accounts for under half of them, and the cause for the rest is not known. The sample includes roughly 140,000 clones, with around 80% observed a single time. The top ten clonotypes cover 10% to 13% of the sample. The sequencing sample was made of peripheral blood. The receptor set was obtained from a man in his fifties or sixties with active or convalescent COVID-19.

The chain uses TRBV2 and TRBJ2-7, with 9 bases matching TRBD2. The CDR3 contains 13 residues. In germline, CDR1 is SNHLY, CDR2 FYNNEI. Unmatched junction bases numbered 8, after V lost 7 bases and J lost 7 bases. In DNA form, the CDR3 reads TGTGCCAGCACTCGGGGACTAGCTGAGGAGCAGTACGTC. Translation gives CASTRGLAEEQYV.

The chain is built from TRBV5-6 and TRBJ1-3; perhaps TRBD1 as D (5 bases). The germline CDR1 and CDR2 sequences are SGHDT and YYEEEE. The CDR3 has 15 amino acids. Trimming left V 7 bases short and J 4 bases short, with 18 bases between. The CDR3 spells CASCARGSVGNTIYF. The CDR3 DNA is TGTGCCAGCTGTGCCCGGGGGTCTGTGGGAAACACCATATATTTT.

The rearrangement links TRBV28 to TRBJ2-7; D unclear. CDR3 length equals 12 residues. Germline V gene data show CDR1 as MDHEN and CDR2 as SYDVKM. V lost 1 base and J 6 bases, leaving 7 bases between the germline ends. The DNA for the CDR3 is TGTGCCAGCAGTTTATACCCGGGCGAGCAGTACGTC. It codes for CASSLYPGEQYV.

A note on this clone: An end of the junction does not agree with germline; a read error may underlie this. V and J are TRBV7-7 and TRBJ2-5, with TRBD1 identical over 9 bases. Per the germline V gene, CDR1 is SSHAT and CDR2 is FNYEAQ (reference sequence). The CDR3 is 18 amino acids. In DNA form, the CDR3 reads TGTGCTAGCAGCTTAGGGAGGCTACTAACAGGGGGCGCAGAGACCCAGTACTTC. Its translation: CASSLGRLLTGGAETQYF. Filled out from reference TRBV7-7 and TRBJ2-5, the complete variable domain reads GAGVSQSPRYKVTKRGQDVTLRCDPISSHATLYWYQQALGQGPEFLTYFNYEAQPDKSGLPSDRFSAERPEGSISTLTIQRTEQRDSAMYRCASSLGRLLTGGAETQYFGPGTRLLVL.

The V and J genes are TRBV11-3 and TRBJ2-2; D gene ambiguous. The CDR3 consists of 15 residues. The ends were cut back, 2 bases at V and 2 bases at J, with 9 bases in the middle. Germline V lookup: CDR1 SGHNT, CDR2 YENEEA. CDR3 coding DNA: TGTGCCAGCAGCTTAAGCTCAGGAAACACCGGGGAGCTGTTTTTT. This translates into CASSLSSGNTGELFF.

The genes are TRBV5-8 and TRBJ2-7, with 8 bases fitting TRBD1. The ends lost 4 bases at V and 7 bases at J; junction bases unmatched: 13. Germline values: CDR1 SGHTS, CDR2 YDEGEE. The CDR3 is 15 residues long. The CDR3 region has the DNA TGTGCCAGCAGCCTAGGGACAGGCCCTCGACAGGAGCAGTACTTC. It is translated as CASSLGTGPRQEQYF.

The chain recombines TRBV5-6 with TRBJ1-4, with D maybe TRBD1 (6 bases). CDR1 and CDR2 from the germline V gene are SGHDT and YYEEEE. V lost 2 bases and J lost 6, with 11 bases in between. CDR3 size: 14 residues. CDR3: CASSFVAGDEKLFF. Written as DNA, the CDR3 is TGTGCCAGCAGCTTTGTGGCAGGGGATGAAAAACTGTTTTTT. Full variable domain (outside the CDR3, taken from reference TRBV5-6 and TRBJ1-4): DAGVTQSPTHLIKTRGQQVTLRCSPKSGHDTVSWYQQALGQGPQFIFQYYEEEERQRGNFPDRFSGHQFPNYSSELNVNALLLGDSALYLCASSFVAGDEKLFFGSGTQLSVL.

The J gene is TRBJ1-5, the V gene TRBV6-2 or TRBV6-3; D uncertain. Germline CDR1 and CDR2: MNHEY and SVGEGT. V was cut by 3 bases and J by 0 bases, with 9 bases left in between. There are 15 residues in the CDR3. This chain's CDR3 is CASSYSEHSNQPQHF. The CDR3 region has the DNA TGTGCCAGCAGTTATTCGGAGCATAGCAATCAGCCCCAGCATTTT.

The chain uses TRBV5-4 and TRBJ2-2, with 8 bases matching TRBD2. The germline V gene encodes CDR1 SGHNT and CDR2 YYREEE (reference sequence). Trimming removed 4 bases from V and 7 bases from J; junction bases left unmatched: 15. The CDR3 totals 17 residues. This CDR3 is CASSPRGGAGRGGELFF. The CDR3 DNA reads TGTGCCAGCAGCCCCCGGGGGGGGGCAGGTCGAGGCGGGGAGCTGTTTTTT.

CDR3 bases: TGTGCCAGCAGTTTCAGGACAGGCCCTCAAGAGACCCAGTACTTC. The encoded protein is CASSFRTGPQETQYF. J is TRBJ2-5 and V is TRBV6-5; TRBD1 matches at 7 bases. The ends lost 4 bases at V and 2 bases at J; junction bases unmatched: 7. The CDR3 is made up of 15 amino acids. Germline V gene lookup returns CDR1 MNHEY and CDR2 SVGAGI.

V gene TRBV12-5 combines with J gene TRBJ2-5; 14 positions match TRBD2. The CDR3 contains 17 residues. The germline V gene has CDR1 LGHNT and CDR2 FRNRAP. With 6 bases clipped from V and 2 bases from J, the junction kept 8 bases outside the gene matches. The CDR3 here is CASGVGTSGRGQETQYF. The DNA for the CDR3 is TGTGCTAGTGGGGTTGGGACTAGCGGGAGAGGGCAAGAGACCCAGTACTTC.

V is TRBV18 and J is TRBJ1-1, with D possibly being TRBD1 (6 bases). With 1 base removed from V and 6 bases from J, the gap between germline ends came to 9 bases. CDR1 is KGHSH, CDR2 LQKENI, per germline. The CDR3 runs to 13 residues. CDR3 residues: CASSPRGGAEAFF. In DNA, the CDR3 is TGTGCCAGCTCACCACGAGGGGGGGCTGAAGCTTTCTTT.

CDR3 protein: CASSYSRAGGAGELFF. The CDR3 region has the DNA TGTGCCAGCAGCTACTCCCGAGCGGGAGGAGCGGGGGAGCTGTTTTTT. The chain combines TRBV27 with TRBJ2-2; 9 bases fit TRBD2. V was pared by 6 bases and J by 8 bases, with 13 bases of the junction left unmatched. From germline, CDR1 is MNHEY and CDR2 SMNVEV (reference sequence). The CDR3 extends over 16 amino acids.

This chain links TRBV6-2 or TRBV6-3 with TRBJ1-2; TRBD1 matches at 10 bases. The CDR3 has 16 residues. CDR1 is MNHEY and CDR2 is SVGEGT in the germline V gene. With V trimmed by 2 bases and J by 4 bases, 7 bases remained unmatched. The CDR3 coding sequence is TGTGCCAGCAGTTACCCGAGACAGGGGGCAGCCTATGGCTACACCTTC. Amino acids: CASSYPRQGAAYGYTF.

Only a few counts were recorded for this clone. The chain uses TRBV24-1 and TRBJ2-2; 7 nucleotides align to TRBD2. V was pared by 7 bases and J by 4 bases, with 2 bases of the junction left unmatched. Germline lookup yields CDR1 KGHDR and CDR2 SFDVKD. CDR3 size: 13 residues. The CDR3 reads CATRWGGTGELFF. The CDR3 nucleotides are TGTGCCACCAGGTGGGGGGGCACCGGGGAGCTGTTTTTT.

The rearrangement uses TRBV18 and TRBJ1-2, with TRBD1 identical over 7 bases. V dropped 0 bases and J dropped 6; count of bases not matched to a gene: 13. The CDR3 spans 17 residues. Looked up from germline, CDR1 is KGHSH and CDR2 is LQKENI. CDR3 protein: CASSPPVGVKGANGYTF. The CDR3 nucleotides are TGTGCCAGCTCACCACCGGTGGGTGTGAAGGGGGCGAATGGCTACACCTTC.

V gene TRBV6-5 combines with J gene TRBJ1-3, with 7 nucleotides matching TRBD1. The ends lost 4 bases at V and 0 bases at J; junction bases unmatched: 3. Germline V CDR1 and CDR2: MNHEY, SVGAGI. The CDR3 length is 15 residues. The CDR3 DNA follows: TGTGCCAGCAGTTGGGACAGAGGCTCTGGAAACACCATATATTTT. Its translation is CASSWDRGSGNTIYF.

Written as DNA, the CDR3 is TGTGCCAGCAGCTACACGTCAGGGGGCAGTAAAGCTTTCTTT. Protein product: CASSYTSGGSKAFF. The J gene is TRBJ1-1, the V gene TRBV27; TRBD1 aligns across 8 bases. The junction had 12 bases not matched to a gene; V was cut back by 6 bases and J by 9 bases. From germline, CDR1 is MNHEY and CDR2 SMNVEV (reference sequence). The CDR3 sequence is 14 residues long.